Below, 18 T cell receptor beta chains from the same sample are listed, as sequenced in a study of cytomegalovirus exposure and HLA in healthy donors. The protocol was immunoSEQ multiplex PCR, while the TCRdb copy is restricted to in-frame clones and leaves out a portion. Seen here are tens of thousands of clones, around 90% observed once, and the top ten hold 3.5% to 4%. Sequenced sample: PBMCs. The source of these receptors is a woman under 30 in good health and CMV-seropositive.

The chain is built from TRBV4-1 and TRBJ1-1; TRBD1 is a possible D gene (5 bases). The length of the CDR3 is 15 residues. The V gene's germline CDR1 is MGHRA and CDR2 YSYEKL. V shed 2 bases and J shed 6 bases, with 16 bases lying between them. CDR3: CASSQKGVESPEAFF. The CDR3 DNA follows: TGCGCCAGCAGCCAAAAAGGGGTCGAGTCACCTGAAGCTTTCTTT.

V and J are TRBV25-1 and TRBJ2-2; possible D gene TRBD2, 6 bases. This CDR3 is 13 amino acids long. Trimming left V 6 bases short and J 4 bases short, with 9 bases between. Looked up from germline, CDR1 is MGHDK and CDR2 is SYGVNS. CDR3 sequence (DNA): TGTGCCAGCAGAGAGCGGGTCACCGGGGAGCTGTTTTTT. This gives the protein CASRERVTGELFF.

The CDR3 sequence is CSVEEGRMNTEAFF. The CDR3, as DNA: TGCAGCGTTGAAGAGGGGCGGATGAACACTGAAGCTTTCTTT. The rearrangement uses TRBV29-1 and TRBJ1-1, with a weak D call TRBD1 (5 bases). The CDR3 runs 14 residues. Germline CDR1 SQVTM, CDR2 ANQGSEA. The germline V and J ends were trimmed by 0 bases and 0 bases, with 8 bases remaining between them.

The chain recombines TRBV19 with TRBJ1-5; D perhaps matches TRBD1 (5 bases). Per germline, CDR1 LNHDA and CDR2 SQIVND (reference sequence). There are 13 residues in the CDR3. V lost 6 bases, J lost 3 bases, and 9 bases lay in between. CDR3 residues: CASSRQYNQPQHF. The CDR3, as DNA: TGTGCCAGTAGCCGACAGTACAATCAGCCCCAGCATTTT.

This clone was seen once. This chain connects TRBV4-1 to TRBJ2-1; D ambiguous. Trimming stripped 5 bases from V and 0 bases from J, with 11 bases between. The CDR3 length is 15 residues. The V gene's germline CDR1 is MGHRA and CDR2 YSYEKL. As DNA, the CDR3 is TGCGCCAGCAGCGCAACAGAGAGCTCCTACAATGAGCAGTTCTTC. This gives the protein CASSATESSYNEQFF.

The genes are TRBV15 and TRBJ2-7; 7 nucleotides agree with TRBD1. The ends lost 3 bases at V and 3 bases at J; junction bases unmatched: 2. CDR3 length equals 13 residues. Per germline, CDR1 LNHNV and CDR2 YYDKDF (reference sequence). The CDR3 spells CATSRTGSYEQYF. CDR3 bases: TGTGCCACCAGCAGGACAGGGAGCTACGAGCAGTACTTC.

The chain is built from TRBV5-6 and TRBJ2-5; 7 bases fit TRBD2. CDR3 length: 15 amino acids. The V segment lost 1 base and the J segment 5 bases; nucleotides outside the gene matches: 8. The V gene's germline CDR1 is SGHDT and CDR2 YYEEEE. CDR3 in amino acids: CASSLSEGGFETQYF. Written as DNA, the CDR3 is TGTGCCAGCAGCTTGTCTGAGGGAGGGTTTGAGACCCAGTACTTC.

This clone has just one count. The limits of the CDR3 on the DNA are not certain, so only TCRdb's listed CDR3 is given. CDR3 residues: CASSGVGWGSKYF. This chain uses TRBV5-1 with TRBJ2-7; no check of the table's D call, TRBD1, against the DNA was made. Germline values: CDR1 SGHRS, CDR2 YFSETQ. The CDR3 spans 13 residues, counting both ends.

This rearrangement joins TRBV4-1 to TRBJ2-7, with D maybe TRBD1 (6 bases). This CDR3 has 14 residues. Germline CDR1 is MGHRA and CDR2 is YSYEKL. Trimming took off 4 bases at V and 0 bases at J, with 10 bases between the two ends. The CDR3 reads CASSPTQGSYEQYF. The CDR3, as DNA: TGCGCCAGCAGCCCGACACAGGGCTCCTACGAGCAGTACTTC.

This rearrangement joins TRBV9 to TRBJ1-1, with 10 bases aligning to TRBD1. CDR1 and CDR2 (germline): SGDLS, YYNGEE. The CDR3 has 14 amino acids. J gave up 4 bases and V 4 bases, and 4 bases lay outside the gene matches. CDR3 coding DNA: TGTGCCAGCAGCCCCTGGACAGGGGGCACTGAAGCTTTCTTT. Translation: CASSPWTGGTEAFF.

This clone came up a few times. The V and J genes are TRBV6-1 and TRBJ2-7, with TRBD2 identical over 9 bases. V was pared by 1 base and J by 4 bases, with 5 bases of the junction left unmatched. The V gene's germline CDR1 is MNHNS and CDR2 SASEGT. The CDR3 spans 15 residues. CDR3 sequence: CASSEVAGDSYEQYF. The CDR3 DNA follows: TGTGCCAGCAGTGAAGTAGCGGGGGATAGTTACGAGCAGTACTTC.

The rearrangement links TRBV9 to TRBJ1-1; no reliable D call. Germline lookup yields CDR1 SGDLS and CDR2 YYNGEE. V was pared by 4 bases and J by 4 bases, with 11 bases between. The CDR3 is made up of 13 amino acids. The CDR3 loop reads CASSLGRGTEAFF. The DNA of the CDR3 is TGTGCCAGCAGCCTCGGGAGAGGCACTGAAGCTTTCTTT. The entire variable domain, with the rest obtained from reference TRBV9 and TRBJ1-1, is as follows: DSGVTQTPKHLITATGQRVTLRCSPRSGDLSVYWYQQSLDQGLQFLIQYYNGEERAKGNILERFSAQQFPDLHSELNLSSLELGDSALYFCASSLGRGTEAFFGQGTRLTVV.

This chain joins TRBV6-6 and TRBJ2-5; 7 nucleotides match TRBD1. The CDR3 contains 14 residues. V shed 6 bases and J 0 bases; nucleotides not matched to a gene: 4. Germline loops: CDR1 MNHNY, CDR2 SVGAGI (reference sequence). The DNA of the CDR3 is TGTGCCAGCAGCAAGACAGGGAACCAAGAGACCCAGTACTTC. Translating it yields CASSKTGNQETQYF.

This chain links TRBV30 with TRBJ2-7; 7 positions agree with TRBD2. The CDR3 is made up of 14 amino acids. Per the germline V gene, CDR1 is GTSNPN and CDR2 is SVGIG (reference sequence). The V and J ends lost 0 bases and 9 bases, in that order; junction bases with no gene match: 11. CDR3: CAWSVPGLRVGQYF. The DNA for the CDR3 is TGTGCCTGGAGTGTACCGGGACTACGAGTTGGGCAGTACTTC. The full variable domain, completed using reference TRBV30 and TRBJ2-7, is SQTIHQWPATLVQPVGSPLSLECTVEGTSNPNLYWYRQAAGRGLQLLFYSVGIGQISSEVPQNLSASRPQDRQFILSSKKLLLSDSGFYLCAWSVPGLRVGQYFGPGTRLTVT.

V gene TRBV5-4 combines with J gene TRBJ2-2; D uncertain. V lost 0 bases to trimming and J lost 0 bases, with 3 bases between them. The CDR3 totals 14 residues. Per the germline V gene, CDR1 is SGHNT and CDR2 is YYREEE (reference sequence). Here the CDR3 reads CASSLAANTGELFF. Here the CDR3 DNA reads TGTGCCAGCAGCTTGGCCGCGAACACCGGGGAGCTGTTTTTT.

The rearrangement links TRBV5-5 to TRBJ2-2; a possible D gene is TRBD2 (6 bases). From germline, CDR1 is SGHKS and CDR2 YYEKEE (reference sequence). The CDR3 has 15 residues. V lost 0 bases, J lost 7 bases, and 13 bases lay in between. The CDR3 region has the DNA TGTGCCAGCAGCTTGGATGTGGGAGGAATCGGGGAGCTGTTTTTT. Translating it yields CASSLDVGGIGELFF. The full variable domain, in which reference TRBV5-5 and TRBJ2-2 provide the parts outside the CDR3, is DAGVTQSPTHLIKTRGQQVTLRCSPISGHKSVSWYQQVLGQGPQFIFQYYEKEERGRGNFPDRFSARQFPNYSSELNVNALLLGDSALYLCASSLDVGGIGELFFGEGSRLTVL.

This clone was observed once. The J gene is TRBJ1-1, the V gene TRBV15, with D tentatively TRBD1 (5 bases). The CDR3 extends over 18 amino acids. From germline, CDR1 is LNHNV and CDR2 YYDKDF (reference sequence). V lost 0 bases, J lost 4 bases, and 21 bases lay in between. CDR3 protein: CATSRDPSLGGVGTEAFF. The DNA of the CDR3 is TGTGCCACCAGCAGAGACCCTTCCCTGGGAGGGGTTGGCACTGAAGCTTTCTTT.

This chain connects TRBV4-1 to TRBJ2-7; maybe TRBD2 (6 bases). The CDR3 length is 15 residues. The V and J ends lost 1 base and 9 bases respectively, with 19 bases between them. CDR1 and CDR2 from the germline V gene are MGHRA and YSYEKL. The CDR3: CASSQAAGRPDGQYF. The CDR3 coding sequence is TGCGCCAGCAGCCAAGCGGCGGGGCGACCTGATGGGCAGTACTTC.